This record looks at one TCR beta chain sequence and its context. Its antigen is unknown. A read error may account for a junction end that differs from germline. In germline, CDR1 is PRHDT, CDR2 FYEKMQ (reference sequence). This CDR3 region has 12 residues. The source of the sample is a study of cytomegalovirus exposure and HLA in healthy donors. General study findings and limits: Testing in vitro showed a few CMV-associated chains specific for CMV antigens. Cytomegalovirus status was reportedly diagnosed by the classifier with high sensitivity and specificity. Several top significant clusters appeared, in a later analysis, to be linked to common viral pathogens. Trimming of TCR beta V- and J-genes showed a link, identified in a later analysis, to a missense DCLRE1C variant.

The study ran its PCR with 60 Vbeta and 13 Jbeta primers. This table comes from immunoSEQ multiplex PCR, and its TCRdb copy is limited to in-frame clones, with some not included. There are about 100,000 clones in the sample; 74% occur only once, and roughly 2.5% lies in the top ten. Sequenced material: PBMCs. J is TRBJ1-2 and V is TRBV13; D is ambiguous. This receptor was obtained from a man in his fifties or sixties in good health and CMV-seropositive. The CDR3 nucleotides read TGTGCCAGCAGCTTAGGCCGGTTCAGGATAGCCTTC. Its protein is CASSLGRFRIAF.